What follows describes a single T cell receptor beta chain. From germline, CDR1 is SGHRS and CDR2 YFSETQ. The V end lost 4 bases, the J end lost 2 bases, and 13 bases lay between the germline ends. CDR3 size: 14 residues. Sequencing of TCR beta was performed on blood CD8+ and CD4+ T cells. The data derive from a study of CD8 T cells in Susac syndrome. Random hexamers were used to reverse transcribe roughly 0.5 to 1 ug of RNA. TCRdb called the immunoSEQ multiplex PCR reads again in MiXCR, with one record for every CDR3 protein. The sample lists under 300,000 distinct CDR3 sequences; about 96% were seen once.

Sequenced: CD4+ T cells from PBMCs. This receptor was identified in a human donor with Susac syndrome. The chain combines TRBV5-1 with TRBJ2-7; D is perhaps TRBD1 (7 bases). This chain's CDR3 is CASSRRDSAYEQYF. CDR3 DNA sequence: TGCGCCAGCAGCAGGCGGGACAGCGCCTACGAGCAGTACTTC.